Listed below are T cell receptor beta chains from one sample, sequenced in a study of neurological immune-mediated disorders. Each CDR3 protein is one row after TCRdb ran MiXCR on the 5' RACE reads. The table includes under 85,000 distinct CDR3 sequences, 13% to 15% detected once. The sequenced material came from PBMCs. The receptors shown here come from a woman in her 50s in good health. The CDR3 runs from the conserved cysteine through the conserved F or W. Fields, in order: V gene, J gene, D gene, clone size, CDR3 protein, CDR3 DNA. A D gene is named only where the DNA matches it firmly. The size field is filled for only some rows; it gives once, few, many or a size class.

V: TRBV24-1; J: TRBJ2-3; D: -; size: many; CDR3: CATSRSISAADTQYF; DNA: TGTGCCACCAGTCGTAGCATCTCCGCGGCAGATACGCAGTATTTT
V: TRBV5-1; J: TRBJ1-1; D: -; size: few; CDR3: CASSSGVGYTEAFF; DNA: TGCGCCAGCAGCTCGGGGGTCGGGTATACTGAAGCTTTCTTT
V: TRBV7-8; J: TRBJ1-6; D: -; size: -; CDR3: CASSPETLSRSPLHF; DNA: TGTGCCAGCAGCCCTGAGACTTTGTCCCGTTCACCCCTCCACTTT
V: TRBV15; J: TRBJ2-7; D: -; size: -; CDR3: CATSNRDGRYEQYF; DNA: TGTGCCACCAGCAACCGGGACGGGCGATACGAGCAGTACTTC
V: TRBV20-1; J: TRBJ2-1; D: -; size: many; CDR3: CSASGGQSYNEQFF; DNA: TGCAGTGCTAGCGGGGGTCAATCCTACAATGAGCAGTTCTTC
V: TRBV5-5; J: TRBJ2-1; D: -; size: few; CDR3: CASSLAGRGASGYNEQFF; DNA: TGTGCCAGCAGCTTGGCGGGGAGGGGGGCTAGCGGTTACAATGAGCAGTTCTTC
V: TRBV12-3/TRBV12-4; J: TRBJ2-2; D: -; size: many; CDR3: CASSFWETGELFF; DNA: TGTGCCAGCAGTTTTTGGGAAACCGGGGAGCTGTTTTTT
V: TRBV3-1; J: TRBJ2-7; D: -; size: -; CDR3: CASSQRTYEQYF; DNA: TGTGCCAGCAGCCAACGGACCTACGAGCAGTACTTC
V: TRBV5-1; J: TRBJ2-3; D: -; size: many; CDR3: CASSLPGLPSTDTQYF; DNA: TGCGCCAGCAGCTTGCCGGGACTGCCATCTACAGATACGCAGTATTTT
V: TRBV11-3; J: TRBJ2-7; D: -; size: many; CDR3: CASSPGPTYEQYF; DNA: TGTGCCAGCAGCCCGGGACCGACCTACGAGCAGTACTTC
V: TRBV6-6; J: TRBJ2-7; D: TRBD1; size: many; CDR3: CASSTIGQGYEQYF; DNA: TGTGCCAGCAGTACAATCGGACAGGGCTACGAGCAGTACTTC
V: TRBV12-3/TRBV12-4; J: TRBJ1-3; D: -; size: -; CDR3: CASSFWGQGEDTIYF; DNA: TGTGCCAGCAGTTTCTGGGGGCAGGGTGAGGACACCATATATTTT
V: TRBV5-1; J: TRBJ2-2; D: -; size: many; CDR3: CASSLDTGPTGELFF; DNA: TGCGCCAGCAGCTTGGATACCGGACCCACCGGGGAGCTGTTTTTT
V: TRBV6-6; J: TRBJ2-5; D: -; size: many; CDR3: CASAGDNEQETQYF; DNA: TGTGCCAGTGCGGGGGACAACGAACAAGAGACCCAGTACTTC
V: TRBV5-1; J: TRBJ2-2; D: TRBD1; size: medium-sized; CDR3: CASTARPDRVGTGELFF; DNA: TGCGCCAGCACCGCCCGCCCGGACAGGGTCGGCACCGGGGAGCTGTTTTTT
V: TRBV7-2; J: TRBJ1-6; D: -; size: many; CDR3: CASSLYGLTNSPLHF; DNA: TGTGCCAGCAGCCTTTACGGCCTCACGAATTCACCCCTCCACTTT
V: TRBV7-8; J: TRBJ2-3; D: -; size: many; CDR3: CASSLVGQLHTDTQYF; DNA: TGTGCCAGCAGCTTAGTAGGACAGCTCCACACAGATACGCAGTATTTT
V: TRBV12-3/TRBV12-4; J: TRBJ2-2; D: -; size: many; CDR3: CASSGTETANTGELFF; DNA: TGTGCCAGCAGTGGGACCGAGACTGCGAACACCGGGGAGCTGTTTTTT
V: TRBV20-1; J: TRBJ2-3; D: -; size: many; CDR3: CSARDFARTSTDTQYF; DNA: TGCAGTGCTAGAGATTTTGCAAGAACTAGCACAGATACGCAGTATTTT
V: TRBV18; J: TRBJ1-1; D: -; size: -; CDR3: CSSSLNRWTTEAFF; DNA: TGTTCCAGCTCCCTCAACAGGTGGACTACTGAAGCTTTCTTT
V: TRBV28; J: TRBJ2-1; D: TRBD2; size: many; CDR3: CASIPGTSPYNEQFF; DNA: TGTGCCAGCATCCCCGGGACTAGCCCTTACAATGAGCAGTTCTTC
V: TRBV7-2; J: TRBJ2-1; D: TRBD2; size: -; CDR3: CASSLGRGQFF; DNA: TGTGCCAGCAGCTTGGGGAGGGGGCAGTTCTTC
V: TRBV28; J: TRBJ2-3; D: TRBD2; size: -; CDR3: CASRSGAKDTQYF; DNA: TGTGCCAGCAGAAGCGGGGCTAAAGATACGCAGTATTTT
V: TRBV12-3/TRBV12-4; J: TRBJ1-1; D: TRBD1; size: many; CDR3: CASRDRGRQTEAFF; DNA: TGTGCCAGCAGGGACAGGGGGAGGCAGACTGAAGCTTTCTTT
V: TRBV5-1; J: TRBJ1-3; D: -; size: many; CDR3: CASSPQGTKNTIYF; DNA: TGCGCCAGCAGCCCACAGGGAACGAAAAACACCATATATTTT
V: TRBV5-1; J: TRBJ2-3; D: TRBD2; size: -; CDR3: CASSPTPTSEFGDTQYF; DNA: TGCGCCAGCAGCCCGACCCCGACTAGCGAATTTGGAGATACGCAGTATTTT
V: TRBV5-1; J: TRBJ2-1; D: -; size: many; CDR3: CASSLAGRQSSYNEQFF; DNA: TGCGCCAGCAGCTTGGCCGGGCGGCAAAGCTCCTACAATGAGCAGTTCTTC
V: TRBV7-2; J: TRBJ2-3; D: -; size: many; CDR3: CASSFVALDTQYF; DNA: TGTGCCAGCAGCTTCGTGGCCCTAGATACGCAGTATTTT
V: TRBV20-1; J: TRBJ2-3; D: TRBD2; size: many; CDR3: CSAPRTSGRIDTQYF; DNA: TGCAGTGCGCCCCGGACTAGCGGGAGAATAGATACGCAGTATTTT
V: TRBV29-1; J: TRBJ2-7; D: -; size: many; CDR3: CSVVSGTYEQYF; DNA: TGCAGCGTTGTTTCCGGTACCTACGAGCAGTACTTC
V: TRBV6-5; J: TRBJ2-3; D: TRBD2; size: many; CDR3: CASKIPGGADTQYF; DNA: TGTGCCAGCAAAATACCGGGGGGAGCAGATACGCAGTATTTT
V: TRBV5-1; J: TRBJ2-2; D: -; size: many; CDR3: CASSIQDVAGELFF; DNA: TGCGCCAGCAGCATCCAGGACGTCGCCGGGGAGCTGTTTTTT